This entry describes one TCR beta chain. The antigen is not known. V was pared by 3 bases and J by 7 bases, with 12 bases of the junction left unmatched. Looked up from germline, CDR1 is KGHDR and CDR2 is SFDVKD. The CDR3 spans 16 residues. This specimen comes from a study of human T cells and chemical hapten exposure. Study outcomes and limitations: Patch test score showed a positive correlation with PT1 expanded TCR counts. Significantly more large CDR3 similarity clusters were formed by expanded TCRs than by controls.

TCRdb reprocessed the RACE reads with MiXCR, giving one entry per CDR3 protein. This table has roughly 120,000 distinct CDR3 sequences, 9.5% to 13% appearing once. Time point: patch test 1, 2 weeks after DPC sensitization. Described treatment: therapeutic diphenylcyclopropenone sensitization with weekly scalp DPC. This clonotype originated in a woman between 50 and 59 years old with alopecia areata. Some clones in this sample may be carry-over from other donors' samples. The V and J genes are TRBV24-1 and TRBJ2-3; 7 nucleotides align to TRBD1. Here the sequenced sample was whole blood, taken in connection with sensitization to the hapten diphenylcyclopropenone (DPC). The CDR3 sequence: CATSDARGTVSYTQYF. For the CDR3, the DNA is TGTGCCACCAGTGATGCCCGAGGGACAGTCTCCTATACGCAGTATTTT.